What follows is one T cell receptor (beta chain) and its context. The source of the sample is a study of identical twins. TCRdb re-called the 5' RACE reads through MiXCR, storing one row per CDR3 protein. Found here are more than 1.5 million distinct CDR3 sequences, 25% to 35% of them singletons; the top ten hold roughly 0.3%. Deletions cut 5 bases from V and 4 bases from J, with 11 bases between. CDR3 size: 14 residues. The sequence was collected from a newborn girl in good health. The rearrangement joins TRBV12-3 or TRBV12-4 to TRBJ1-4; D not certain. The material sequenced was cord blood. CDR3 coding DNA: TGTGCCAGCAGTAACACGGGGAGTAATGAAAAACTGTTTTTT. Residues: CASSNTGSNEKLFF.